The rows below give T cell receptor beta chains drawn from one sample of a study of T cells after yellow fever vaccination. One entry per CDR3 protein, called by TCRdb with MiXCR from the 5' RACE reads. In the table there are hundreds of thousands of distinct CDR3 sequences, 3.6% of which are singletons. Sequences were derived from PBMCs, sampled on the day of the yellow fever booster vaccination. The receptors derive from a man aged 18 to 29 who received the YFV17D yellow fever vaccine. CDR3s include the opening cysteine and the closing phenylalanine or tryptophan. Each record gives: J gene, clone size, V gene, D gene, CDR3 DNA, CDR3 protein. D genes are given only for firm matches. Not every row has a clone size; where given, it reads once, few, many or a size class.

TRBJ1-3	.	TRBV25-1	TRBD1	TGTGCCAGCAGCGCCCGACAGGGACACGTTGGTGGCACCATATATTTT	CASSARQGHVGGTIYF
TRBJ2-1	many	TRBV7-3	.	TGTGCCAGCAGCCCGGACGGTCCGCTCCCTAATGAGCAGTTCTTC	CASSPDGPLPNEQFF
TRBJ2-7	many	TRBV4-3	.	TGCGCCAGCAGCCAGTTTGTGAGCTCCTACGAGCAGTACTTC	CASSQFVSSYEQYF
TRBJ1-6	.	TRBV28	.	TGTGCCAGCAGTTTACCTTCTTCCCGACGGATGGATTTTAATTCACCCCTCCACTTT	CASSLPSSRRMDFNSPLHF
TRBJ2-3	few	TRBV18	TRBD1	TGTGCCAGCTCACAGGCACAGGGGTCAGATACGCAGTATTTT	CASSQAQGSDTQYF
TRBJ2-3	few	TRBV5-1	TRBD2	TGCGCCAGCAGCGGGGGACTAGCAGGAGATACGCAGTATTTT	CASSGGLAGDTQYF
TRBJ2-2	many	TRBV9	TRBD2	TGTGCCAGCTACAAGGGTGATGGGCGGGGGTACACCGGGGAGCTGTTTTTT	CASYKGDGRGYTGELFF
TRBJ1-2	.	TRBV6-5	.	TGTGCCAGCAGTTTTTCCCTGAAACCTAACTATGGCTACACCTTC	CASSFSLKPNYGYTF
TRBJ2-1	many	TRBV29-1	TRBD1	TGCAGCGCCCACAGGGGATTATTCCAGTTCTTC	CSAHRGLFQFF
TRBJ1-1	few	TRBV18	TRBD1	TGTGCCAGCTCACCCCGGACAGGCACTGAAGCTTTCTTT	CASSPRTGTEAFF
TRBJ1-2	many	TRBV5-5	TRBD1	TGTGCCAGCAGCTCTACAGGGGGCTATAACTATGGCTACACCTTC	CASSSTGGYNYGYTF
TRBJ2-5	.	TRBV9	TRBD2	TGTGCCAGCAGCGTAGCGGGGGGGCCGGGCTCAGCGCTCCAGTACTTC	CASSVAGGPGSALQYF
TRBJ2-1	many	TRBV9	.	TGTGCCAGCAGCCCCTCCGGGGGTGAGCAGTTCTTC	CASSPSGGEQFF
TRBJ2-7	.	TRBV28	TRBD1	TGTGCCAGCAGGGACAGGGGATCTTCCTACGAGCAGTACTTC	CASRDRGSSYEQYF
TRBJ2-2	few	TRBV7-8	TRBD1	TGTGCCAGCAGCCCGGACAGGGGAACTGGGGAGCTGTTTTTT	CASSPDRGTGELFF
TRBJ2-2	.	TRBV20-1	TRBD2	TGCAGTGCTACCTCTAGCGGAAACACCGGGGAGCTGTTTTTT	CSATSSGNTGELFF
TRBJ1-4	many	TRBV4-3	.	TGCGCCAGCAGCCCAACCCGAGGGGGAAAACTGTTTTTT	CASSPTRGGKLFF
TRBJ2-1	many	TRBV12-3/TRBV12-4	TRBD2	TGTGCCAGCAGTTTAGACGGACTAGCGGGGGGGCGGTTCTTC	CASSLDGLAGGRFF
TRBJ2-3	.	TRBV7-6	TRBD1	TGTGCCACCAGGGGGCCCAGCACAGATACGCAGTATTTT	CATRGPSTDTQYF
TRBJ2-7	.	TRBV5-5	.	TGTGCCAGCAGCCAGGGGGAGGGGAGGCACGAGCAGTACTTC	CASSQGEGRHEQYF
TRBJ1-1	.	TRBV6-5	.	TGTGCCAGCAGTTCTTATCTGGACACTGAAGCTTTCTTT	CASSSYLDTEAFF
TRBJ2-3	many	TRBV4-3	.	TGCGCCAGCAGCCAAGAAAACAGGGTCAACACAGATACGCAGTATTTT	CASSQENRVNTDTQYF
TRBJ1-1	many	TRBV7-2	TRBD1	TGTGCCAGCAGGGTTCCGGGACAGTACACTGAAGCTTTCTTT	CASRVPGQYTEAFF